The 19 T cell receptor beta chains below come from one sample, sequenced in a study of blood T cell repertoires in COVID-19. Assay: immunoSEQ multiplex PCR; the TCRdb copy retains only in-frame clones and omits some. Of about 190,000 clones listed, approximately 90% are singletons. Sequenced input: peripheral blood. The source of these receptors is a human donor in a cohort sampled during active COVID-19.

This clone was detected a few times. The genes are TRBV4-1 and TRBJ1-4; D is undetermined. From germline, CDR1 is MGHRA and CDR2 YSYEKL. This CDR3 is 13 amino acids long. Trimming left V 6 bases short and J 8 bases short, with 13 bases between. The CDR3 DNA sequence: TGCGCCAGCAGGAACCGGGATGGAGAAAAACTGTTTTTT. Translation gives CASRNRDGEKLFF.

This chain joins TRBV10-3 and TRBJ2-1; 10 nucleotides agree with TRBD2. V dropped 4 bases and J dropped 4; count of bases not matched to a gene: 7. Germline CDR1 is ENHRY and CDR2 is SYGVKD. The length of the CDR3 is 16 residues. The CDR3 DNA reads as TGTGCCATCAGTGCGAAGCGGGGGGGCCGTTACAATGAGCAGTTCTTC. Residues: CAISAKRGGRYNEQFF.

The chain employs TRBV10-1 and TRBJ2-2; 11 bases agree with TRBD1. Germline CDR1 is WNHNN and CDR2 is SYGVQD (reference sequence). With V trimmed by 6 bases and J by 4 bases, 1 base remained unmatched. The CDR3 totals 14 residues. The CDR3 sequence is CASSGQGATGELFF. The CDR3 coding sequence is TGCGCCAGCAGCGGACAGGGGGCCACCGGGGAGCTGTTTTTT.

This chain joins TRBV29-1 and TRBJ2-7; TRBD2 matches 8 bases. Unmatched junction bases numbered 4, after V lost 3 bases and J lost 3 bases. This CDR3 region has 13 residues. Germline CDR1 is SQVTM and CDR2 is ANQGSEA. For the CDR3, the DNA is TGCAGCGTTGAGGGACTAGAAAACTACGAGCAGTACTTC. It translates to CSVEGLENYEQYF.

This clone was recorded once. The V gene is TRBV7-9, the J gene TRBJ1-5; 9 nucleotides align to TRBD1. The CDR3 is 12 amino acids. Germline assignment: CDR1 SEHNR and CDR2 FQNEAQ (reference sequence). Trimming took 10 bases from V and 5 from J; bases not matched to a gene: 3. The CDR3 loop is CATRDRDQPQHF. In DNA, the CDR3 is TGTGCCACCCGGGACAGGGATCAGCCCCAGCATTTT.

The chain carries TRBV11-2 and TRBJ2-7, with D perhaps matching TRBD2 (6 bases). Germline assignment: CDR1 SGHAT and CDR2 FQNNGV. This CDR3 has 15 amino acids. Deletions cut 5 bases from V and 6 bases from J, with 20 bases between. CDR3 sequence reads: CASSPQAAGNPEQYF. CDR3 in DNA: TGTGCCAGCAGCCCGCAAGCAGCGGGCAACCCCGAGCAGTACTTC.

The chain carries TRBV4-1 and TRBJ1-6, with D possibly TRBD1 on 5 matching bases. The CDR3 is 15 amino acids. Germline V gene sequence: CDR1 MGHRA, CDR2 YSYEKL. The V end lost 1 base, the J end lost 9 bases, and 13 bases lay between the germline ends. The CDR3 protein is CASSQVEGYGSPLHF. The CDR3 nucleotides are TGCGCCAGCAGCCAAGTGGAGGGGTACGGTTCACCCCTCCACTTT.

The chain carries TRBV9 and TRBJ2-3; 7 bases are a match to TRBD1. Germline CDR1 reads SGDLS; CDR2 reads YYNGEE. The trim removed 4 bases at V and 2 bases at J, leaving 10 bases unmatched. The CDR3 runs to 16 residues. The CDR3 spells CASSNPRDRVTDTQYF. CDR3 nucleotide sequence: TGTGCCAGCAGCAATCCTCGGGACAGAGTCACAGATACGCAGTATTTT.

This rearrangement joins TRBV7-2 to TRBJ2-7; 10 bases map to TRBD2. V gave up 5 bases and J gave up 3 bases; unmatched junction bases: 10. Germline V lookup: CDR1 SGHTA, CDR2 FQGNSA. The CDR3 loop spans 16 amino acids. The CDR3 sequence is CASSTRASGGGYEQYF. The CDR3 DNA is TGTGCCAGCAGCACTAGGGCTAGCGGGGGAGGCTACGAGCAGTACTTC. The variable domain in full, with the rest retrieved from reference TRBV7-2 and TRBJ2-7, is GAGVSQSPSNKVTEKGKDVELRCDPISGHTALYWYRQSLGQGLEFLIYFQGNSAPDKSGLPSDRFSAERTGGSVSTLTIQRTQQEDSAVYLCASSTRASGGGYEQYFGPGTRLTVT.

This chain joins TRBV5-6 and TRBJ2-5; TRBD2 matches at 10 bases. The CDR3 contains 15 residues. V lost 2 bases to trimming and J lost 3 bases; unmatched junction nucleotides: 4. Germline-derived CDR1 and CDR2 are SGHDT and YYEEEE. CDR3 nucleotide sequence: TGTGCCAGCAGCTTCCTTAGCGGGGGGAAAGAGACCCAGTACTTC. It codes for CASSFLSGGKETQYF.

The genes are TRBV5-5 and TRBJ1-3; the D gene is possibly TRBD1 (6 bases). The germline V gene has CDR1 SGHKS and CDR2 YYEKEE (reference sequence). V lost 4 bases and J lost 3, with 17 bases in between. The CDR3 extends over 16 amino acids. CDR3: CASSLPPPGVGNTIYF. CDR3 coding DNA: TGTGCCAGCAGCCTTCCACCTCCAGGGGTTGGAAACACCATATATTTT.

This clone came up many times. The J gene is TRBJ2-1, the V gene TRBV7-9; 13 nucleotides agree with TRBD2. From germline, CDR1 is SEHNR and CDR2 FQNEAQ (reference sequence). The V gene end was trimmed by 1 base and the J gene end by 9 bases; junction bases not matched to a gene: 6. This CDR3 is 16 amino acids long. This CDR3 is CASSLGGGLAGLEQFF. The DNA of the CDR3 is TGTGCCAGCAGCTTAGGCGGGGGACTAGCGGGACTTGAGCAGTTCTTC. The entire variable domain, with the rest obtained from reference TRBV7-9 and TRBJ2-1, is as follows: DTGVSQNPRHKITKRGQNVTFRCDPISEHNRLYWYRQTLGQGPEFLTYFQNEAQLEKSRLLSDRFSAERPKGSFSTLEIQRTEQGDSAMYLCASSLGGGLAGLEQFFGPGTRLTVL.

The chain uses TRBV6-1 and TRBJ2-7; 8 bases align to TRBD1. Trimming removed 4 bases from V and 0 bases from J; junction bases left unmatched: 8. Germline V CDR1 and CDR2: MNHNS, SASEGT. The CDR3 sequence is 16 residues long. The CDR3 region is CASSVLGGTGSYEQYF. The DNA of the CDR3 is TGTGCCAGCAGTGTCCTGGGCGGGACAGGCTCCTACGAGCAGTACTTC.

The chain employs TRBV6-4 and TRBJ2-7; 8 bases match TRBD2. V lost 3 bases, J lost 0 bases, and 16 bases stayed unmatched. Germline V gene lookup returns CDR1 MRHNA and CDR2 SNTAGT. The CDR3 is made up of 19 amino acids. The CDR3 coding sequence is TGTGCCAGCAGTGAAGTTGGGCCTAGCGGGCCTTGTAACTCCTACGAGCAGTACTTC. This sequence encodes CASSEVGPSGPCNSYEQYF.

CDR3 region: CASSPSSGGVQPQHF. The CDR3 DNA follows: TGTGCCAGCTCACCTTCGTCCGGGGGAGTGCAGCCCCAGCATTTT. The rearrangement links TRBV18 to TRBJ1-5; perhaps TRBD1 as D (5 bases). CDR3 length: 15 amino acids. V lost 3 bases and J lost 7, with 16 bases in between. Per germline, CDR1 KGHSH and CDR2 LQKENI.

The J gene is TRBJ2-3, the V gene TRBV7-9; unclear D gene. Per the germline V gene, CDR1 is SEHNR and CDR2 is FQNEAQ (reference sequence). Deletions cut 0 bases from V and 0 bases from J, with 13 bases between. This CDR3 spans 17 amino acids. For the CDR3, the DNA is TGTGCCAGCAGCTTAGCGTGGCTTACCCCTAGCACAGATACGCAGTATTTT. Translating gives CASSLAWLTPSTDTQYF.

In DNA form, the CDR3 reads TGTGCCAGCAGTGAATCGTACTCTGGAAACACCATATATTTT. Encoded protein: CASSESYSGNTIYF. The chain employs TRBV6-1 and TRBJ1-3, with D uncertain. The germline CDR1 and CDR2 sequences are MNHNS and SASEGT. The CDR3 spans 14 residues. V lost 2 bases, J lost 0 bases, and 5 bases lay in between.

This rearrangement joins TRBV9 to TRBJ2-3; D remains unclear. In germline, CDR1 is SGDLS, CDR2 YYNGEE. Trimming removed 4 bases at V and 2 bases at J, with 8 bases between. This CDR3 contains 13 residues. CDR3 in amino acids: CASSPRVTDTQYF. CDR3 sequence (DNA): TGTGCCAGCAGCCCCCGGGTCACAGATACGCAGTATTTT.

This chain uses TRBV6-5 with TRBJ1-6; 10 nucleotides match TRBD1. The trim removed 6 bases at V and 8 bases at J, leaving 7 bases unmatched. CDR1 and CDR2 (germline): MNHEY, SVGAGI. CDR3 length: 15 amino acids. The CDR3 region has the DNA TGTGCCAGCAGCGCGCAGACAGGGGGCTATTCACCCCTCCACTTT. This translates into CASSAQTGGYSPLHF.